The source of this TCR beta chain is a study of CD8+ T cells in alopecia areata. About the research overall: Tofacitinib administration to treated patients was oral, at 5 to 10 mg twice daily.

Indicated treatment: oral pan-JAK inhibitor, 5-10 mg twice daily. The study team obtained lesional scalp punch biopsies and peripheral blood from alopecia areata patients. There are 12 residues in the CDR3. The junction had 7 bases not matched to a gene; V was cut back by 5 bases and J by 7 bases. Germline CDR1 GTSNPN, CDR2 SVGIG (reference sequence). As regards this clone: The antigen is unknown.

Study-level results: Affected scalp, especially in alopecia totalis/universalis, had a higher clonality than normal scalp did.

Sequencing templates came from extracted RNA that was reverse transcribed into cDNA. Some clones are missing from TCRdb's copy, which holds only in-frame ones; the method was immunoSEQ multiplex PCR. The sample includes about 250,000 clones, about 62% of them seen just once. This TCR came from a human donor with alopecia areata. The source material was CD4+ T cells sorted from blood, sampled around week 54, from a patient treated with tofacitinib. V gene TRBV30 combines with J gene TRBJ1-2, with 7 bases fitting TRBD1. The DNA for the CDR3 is TGTGCCTGGGGACAGGAGTGGGGTGGCTACACCTTC. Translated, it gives CAWGQEWGGYTF.